Included here is one TCR beta chain sequence, with context. The antigen is unknown. For TCR beta, libraries came from iRepertoire HTBI primers and Arm-PCR of CDR3 regions. In TCRdb, the multiplex PCR reads were re-called with MiXCR into one record per CDR3 protein. This sample has roughly 420,000 distinct CDR3 sequences, with roughly 15% found just once. The data derive from a study of regulatory T cells in long-lasting Graves disease. Study overall: Prior antithyroid drug treatment in newly diagnosed Graves' patients lasted under 3 months.

The time point denotes: newly diagnosed GD, antithyroid drugs for less than 3 months. PBMC RNA served as the TCR library source. Broader study findings: The analysis examined peripheral blood only and excluded thyroid tissue. The study found TRBV28, TRBJ1-2 and TRBJ2-5 favored in persistent disease. Patients with persistent Graves' had lower TCR diversity than newly diagnosed patients.

There are 16 residues in the CDR3. V dropped 0 bases and J dropped 3; count of bases not matched to a gene: 7. Germline loops: CDR1 KGHSH, CDR2 LQKENI. Sequencing used peripheral blood mononuclear cells (PBMCs), obtained at new diagnosis, from a patient treated with antithyroid drugs. This receptor was taken from a female donor with Graves disease. The chain links TRBV18 to TRBJ2-7, with 8 nucleotides matching TRBD1. CDR3 region: CASSPPGTGDHYEQYF. As DNA, the CDR3 is TGTGCCAGCTCACCACCCGGGACAGGAGATCACTACGAGCAGTACTTC. Full variable domain (remainder filled in from reference TRBV18 and TRBJ2-7): NAGVMQNPRHLVRRRGQEARLRCSPMKGHSHVYWYRQLPEEGLKFMVYLQKENIIDESGMPKERFSAEFPKEGPSILRIQQVVRGDSAAYFCASSPPGTGDHYEQYFGPGTRLTVT.